This entry features one TCR beta chain sequence. Germline V lookup: CDR1 MDHEN, CDR2 SYDVKM. The CDR3 runs to 14 residues. Trimming shortened V by 6 bases and J by 5 bases, and 17 bases separated the two germline ends. Clones were sequenced by immunoSEQ multiplex PCR, and TCRdb holds only the in-frame ones, with some missing. The repertoire holds about 100,000 clones, with about four fifths as singletons. The sample originates from a study of radiotherapy plus CTLA-4 blockade in lung cancer. The sequence was collected from a human donor with non-small cell lung cancer who had stable disease on radiotherapy plus ipilimumab. Specimen: peripheral blood, collected from a patient treated with radiotherapy plus ipilimumab. The chain recombines TRBV28 with TRBJ2-7; D could derive from TRBD1 or TRBD2 (5 bases each). CDR3 region: CASRIGHLANEQYF. DNA for the CDR3: TGTGCCAGCAGGATAGGACACCTAGCAAACGAGCAGTACTTC.